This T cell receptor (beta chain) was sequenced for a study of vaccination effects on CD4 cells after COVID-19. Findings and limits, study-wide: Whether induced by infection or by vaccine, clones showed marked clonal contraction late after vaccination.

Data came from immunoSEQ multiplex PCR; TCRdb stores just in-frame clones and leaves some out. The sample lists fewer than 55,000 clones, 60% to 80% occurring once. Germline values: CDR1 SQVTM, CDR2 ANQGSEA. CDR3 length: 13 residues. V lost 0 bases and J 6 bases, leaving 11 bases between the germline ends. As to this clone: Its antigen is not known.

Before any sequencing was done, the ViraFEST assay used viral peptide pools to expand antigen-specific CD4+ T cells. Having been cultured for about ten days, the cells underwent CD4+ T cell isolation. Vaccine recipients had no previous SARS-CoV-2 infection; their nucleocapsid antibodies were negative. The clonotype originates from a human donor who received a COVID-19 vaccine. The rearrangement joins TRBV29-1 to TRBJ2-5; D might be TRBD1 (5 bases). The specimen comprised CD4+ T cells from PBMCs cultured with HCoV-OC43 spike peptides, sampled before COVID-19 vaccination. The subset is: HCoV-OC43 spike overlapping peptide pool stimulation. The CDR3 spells CSVEEQALKTQYF. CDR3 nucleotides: TGCAGCGTTGAAGAACAGGCTTTGAAGACCCAGTACTTC.